The rows below give T cell receptor beta chains drawn from one sample of a study of kidney transplant recipient with SARS-CoV-2 infection. Via MiXCR, TCRdb re-called the reads, giving one row per CDR3 protein. This table holds about 250,000 distinct CDR3 sequences, 29% found once. The material was a blood sample, obtained at baseline and on roughly day 120 from a kidney transplant recipient. These TCRs come from a young adult male patient who had COVID-19 and was a kidney transplant recipient. Some T cells may arise from the graft donor. The CDR3 runs from the conserved cysteine through the conserved F or W. A D gene is named only where the DNA matches it firmly. Only some rows state a clone size, as once, few, many or a class for expanded clones.

size	length	D	V	J	CDR3	DNA
many	15	NA	TRBV28	TRBJ2-2	CASSLIRRTAGELFF	TGTGCCAGCAGTTTAATTCGACGTACCGCCGGGGAGCTGTTTTTT
many	14	TRBD1	TRBV19	TRBJ1-1	CASSAGTGDTEAFF	TGTGCCAGTAGTGCAGGAACAGGGGACACTGAAGCTTTCTTT
few	17	NA	TRBV6-4	TRBJ1-2	CASSSAISHGKTYGYTF	TGTGCCAGCAGTTCGGCGATCTCACACGGAAAGACCTATGGCTACACCTTC
many	14	TRBD2	TRBV28	TRBJ2-7	CASSFLAGVYEQYF	TGTGCCAGCAGTTTCCTAGCGGGAGTCTACGAGCAGTACTTC
NA	16	NA	TRBV5-3	TRBJ1-2	CARAKGVVRKTYGYTF	TGTGCCAGAGCTAAAGGAGTGGTGAGAAAGACCTATGGCTACACCTTC
NA	14	NA	TRBV11-3	TRBJ2-1	CASSLASGDRRQFF	TGTGCCAGCAGCTTAGCCTCGGGGGACCGACGGCAGTTCTTC
many	16	NA	TRBV5-6	TRBJ1-2	CASLGVNSRKTYGYTF	TGTGCCAGCCTCGGCGTCAATAGTCGAAAGACCTATGGCTACACCTTC
many	18	NA	TRBV3-1	TRBJ2-2	CASSEAIPISGLTGELFF	TGTGCCAGCAGCGAGGCCATTCCCATTTCAGGCTTGACCGGGGAGCTGTTTTTT
many	15	TRBD1	TRBV19	TRBJ2-2	CASSARQGFPGELFF	TGTGCCAGTAGTGCTCGACAGGGGTTCCCCGGGGAGCTGTTTTTT
many	12	NA	TRBV7-8	TRBJ1-4	CASSAEGIKLFF	TGTGCCAGCAGCGCAGAGGGGATCAAACTGTTTTTT
many	15	TRBD1	TRBV11-2	TRBJ2-2	CASSLGGQRTGELFF	TGTGCCAGCAGCTTAGGGGGACAGCGGACCGGGGAGCTGTTTTTT
NA	13	NA	TRBV6-6	TRBJ1-2	CASSYSGTEPYTF	TGTGCCAGCAGTTACTCGGGTACAGAGCCCTACACCTTC
few	16	TRBD2	TRBV19	TRBJ2-3	CASSRREGRGTDTQYF	TGTGCCAGTAGTCGGCGGGAGGGCCGAGGCACAGATACGCAGTATTTT